This passage covers 22 T cell receptor beta chains from one sample sequenced in a study of shared clonotypes between healthy human individuals. The assay was immunoSEQ multiplex PCR, and TCRdb's table has in-frame clones only and misses some. The sample carries 2 million or so clones, 85% to 95% recorded once. Material: naive CD4+ T cells sorted from blood. Documented subset: CD45RA+ positively selected. These receptor sequences come from a young man in good health.

The chain uses TRBV2 and TRBJ1-6, with D unresolved. The CDR3 has 18 residues. V lost 3 bases to trimming and J lost 0 bases, with 15 bases between them. Germline assignment: CDR1 SNHLY and CDR2 FYNNEI. For the CDR3, the DNA is TGTGCCAGCAGTGATTTGATTTGGGTGGGCTCCTATAATTCACCCCTCCACTTT. Translation: CASSDLIWVGSYNSPLHF.

The rearrangement joins TRBV5-8 to TRBJ2-7; 8 bases align to TRBD2. Germline CDR1 and CDR2: SGHTS and YDEGEE. The CDR3 extends over 13 amino acids. With 5 bases clipped from V and 2 bases from J, the junction kept 3 bases outside the gene matches. CDR3 nucleotides: TGTGCCAGCAGTACGGGAGGGACCTACGAGCAGTACTTC. Encoded protein: CASSTGGTYEQYF.

On this clone itself: Other DNA sequences within the sample encode an identical CDR3. The J gene is TRBJ2-3, the V gene TRBV5-1, with 11 bases identical to TRBD2. V was pared by 0 bases and J by 0 bases, with 0 bases of the junction left unmatched. Germline loops: CDR1 SGHRS, CDR2 YFSETQ. The CDR3 spans 16 residues. CDR3 nucleotides: TGCGCCAGCAGCTTGGCTAGCGGGGGGAGCACAGATACGCAGTATTTT. Translated, it gives CASSLASGGSTDTQYF. The complete variable domain, with remaining parts taken from reference TRBV5-1 and TRBJ2-3, reads KAGVTQTPRYLIKTRGQQVTLSCSPISGHRSVSWYQQTPGQGLQFLFEYFSETQRNKGNFPGRFSGRQFSNSRSEMNVSTLELGDSALYLCASSLASGGSTDTQYFGPGTRLTVL.

This chain joins TRBV5-4 and TRBJ2-7; weak D call: TRBD1 (6 bases). Germline V CDR1 and CDR2: SGHNT, YYREEE (reference sequence). This CDR3 region has 13 residues. Trimming cost V 6 bases and J 2 bases, with 12 bases left between them. The CDR3 region is CASTLQGTYEQYF. The CDR3 region has the DNA TGTGCCAGCACCTTACAGGGAACCTACGAGCAGTACTTC.

V usage is TRBV5-4 and J usage is TRBJ1-1; TRBD1 is a possible D gene (6 bases). V was pared by 0 bases and J by 0 bases, with 9 bases between. From germline, CDR1 is SGHNT and CDR2 YYREEE (reference sequence). The CDR3 contains 15 residues. CDR3 protein: CASSLAGALNTEAFF. The DNA for the CDR3 is TGTGCCAGCAGCTTGGCGGGGGCCTTGAACACTGAAGCTTTCTTT.

This chain uses TRBV7-2 with TRBJ1-1; tentative D call: TRBD1 (6 bases). CDR3 length: 14 residues. Germline V gene data show CDR1 as SGHTA and CDR2 as FQGNSA. V shed 5 bases and J shed 1 base, with 11 bases lying between them. CDR3 nucleotide sequence: TGTGCCAGCAGCAACCAACAGGGGAACACTGAAGCTTTCTTT. Amino acid sequence: CASSNQQGNTEAFF.

The chain recombines TRBV19 with TRBJ2-1, with D maybe TRBD2 (5 bases). V was cut by 10 bases and J by 0 bases, with 13 bases left in between. The CDR3 covers 14 residues. From germline, CDR1 is LNHDA and CDR2 SQIVND (reference sequence). The CDR3 here is CATRASNSYNEQFF. The CDR3 DNA reads TGTGCCACCCGGGCTAGCAACTCCTACAATGAGCAGTTCTTC.

V usage is TRBV18 and J usage is TRBJ2-7; D not certain. V dropped 5 bases and J dropped 4 bases, with 9 bases sitting between them. Looked up from germline, CDR1 is KGHSH and CDR2 is LQKENI. The CDR3 sequence is 12 residues long. In DNA, the CDR3 is TGTGCCAGCTCAAACAGTGGTTACGAGCAGTACTTC. This sequence encodes CASSNSGYEQYF.

This clone was picked up one time. This CDR3 reads CASGLPPAGRGEQYF. The DNA of the CDR3 is TGTGCTAGTGGTTTGCCACCGGCCGGAAGGGGTGAGCAGTACTTC. J is TRBJ2-7 and V is TRBV12-5; perhaps TRBD1 as D (5 bases). CDR1 and CDR2 from the germline V gene are LGHNT and FRNRAP. V shed 2 bases and J shed 7 bases, with 18 bases lying between them. The CDR3 runs to 15 residues.

Concerning this clone: Mismatch with germline at one junction end may stem from a read error. The V and J genes are TRBV29-1 and TRBJ2-1, with D perhaps being TRBD1 or TRBD2 (6 bases each). This CDR3 spans 9 amino acids. CDR1 is SQVTM and CDR2 is ANQGSEA in the germline V gene. The CDR3 DNA is TGCAGCGTTGACGCGGGGACAATCTTC. It specifies CSVDAGTIF.

This sequence joins TRBV6-6 and TRBJ2-7, with D maybe TRBD1 (6 bases). Germline CDR1 and CDR2: MNHNY and SVGAGI (reference sequence). The CDR3 loop spans 15 amino acids. With 2 bases removed from V and 1 base from J, the gap between germline ends came to 12 bases. CDR3 sequence (DNA): TGTGCCAGCAGTTACCCAAACGGACAGTCCTACGAGCAGTACTTC. It yields the protein CASSYPNGQSYEQYF.

The chain has TRBV2 and TRBJ2-7; the match to TRBD2 covers 11 bases. This CDR3 has 18 residues. The V gene's germline CDR1 is SNHLY and CDR2 FYNNEI. V lost 2 bases to trimming and J lost 1 base; unmatched junction nucleotides: 10. The DNA of the CDR3 is TGTGCCAGCAGTGAATTGGCTAGCGGGAGGATCTCGTCCTACGAGCAGTACTTC. Protein sequence: CASSELASGRISSYEQYF. The full variable domain, completed using reference TRBV2 and TRBJ2-7, is EPEVTQTPSHQVTQMGQEVILRCVPISNHLYFYWYRQILGQKVEFLVSFYNNEISEKSEIFDDQFSVERPDGSNFTLKIRSTKLEDSAMYFCASSELASGRISSYEQYFGPGTRLTVT.

The chain joins TRBV5-5 to TRBJ1-1; possible D gene TRBD1, 6 bases. Trimming stripped 5 bases from V and 4 bases from J, with 12 bases between. From germline, CDR1 is SGHKS and CDR2 YYEKEE (reference sequence). The CDR3 is 13 residues long. In DNA form, the CDR3 reads TGTGCCAGCAGTCTCGAAGGGGGCACTGAAGCTTTCTTT. It is translated as CASSLEGGTEAFF.

The chain uses TRBV5-4 and TRBJ1-6, with D unresolved. In germline, CDR1 is SGHNT, CDR2 YYREEE (reference sequence). The CDR3 has 14 residues. The V gene lost 3 bases and the J gene lost 9 bases, with 13 bases spanning the gap. The chain's CDR3 is CASSSFPPLSPLHF. CDR3 in DNA: TGTGCCAGCAGCTCCTTTCCCCCCCTTTCACCCCTCCACTTT.

The chain has TRBV10-3 and TRBJ1-1; D is unclear. Germline assignment: CDR1 ENHRY and CDR2 SYGVKD. The ends were cut back, 0 bases at V and 13 bases at J, with 12 bases in the middle. The CDR3 has 12 residues. CDR3 sequence (DNA): TGTGCCATCAGTGAGTCCGCCACGTTGGGTTTCTTT. Protein product: CAISESATLGFF.

The V and J genes are TRBV27 and TRBJ1-5; 10 bases are a match to TRBD1. This CDR3 region has 15 residues. The V gene end was trimmed by 4 bases and the J gene end by 7 bases; junction bases not matched to a gene: 7. The germline V gene has CDR1 MNHEY and CDR2 SMNVEV (reference sequence). For the CDR3, the DNA is TGTGCCAGCAGTTCCACCGGGACAGGGGACCAGCCCCAGCATTTT. It is translated as CASSSTGTGDQPQHF.

Points on this clone: Given a much more abundant clone one base away, this may be a read error. Other DNA sequences from this sample encode an identical CDR3 as well. The J gene is TRBJ2-1, the V gene TRBV2, with 9 bases fitting TRBD2. CDR1 is SNHLY and CDR2 is FYNNEI in the germline V gene. V lost 9 bases and J lost 5; bases outside the gene matches: 11. The CDR3 has 15 amino acids. Written as DNA, the CDR3 is TGTGCCAGTAGAAGCGGGAGGACGTTGAACAATGAGCAGTTCTTC. Protein product: CASRSGRTLNNEQFF.

This clone was seen many times. V usage is TRBV30 and J usage is TRBJ2-1, with a tentative D call TRBD1 (5 bases). Germline assignment: CDR1 GTSNPN and CDR2 SVGIG (reference sequence). This CDR3 contains 14 residues. V lost 1 base and J 8 bases, leaving 15 bases between the germline ends. In DNA form, the CDR3 reads TGTGCCTGGAGTGAGGGGAAGGGGTATGATGAGCAGTTCTTC. Translating gives CAWSEGKGYDEQFF. Complete variable domain (other parts from reference TRBV30 and TRBJ2-1): SQTIHQWPATLVQPVGSPLSLECTVEGTSNPNLYWYRQAAGRGLQLLFYSVGIGQISSEVPQNLSASRPQDRQFILSSKKLLLSDSGFYLCAWSEGKGYDEQFFGPGTRLTVL.

Regarding this clone: Mismatch with germline at one junction end may stem from a read error. The chain carries TRBV5-1 and TRBJ2-4; D is unclear. Germline CDR1 reads SGHRS; CDR2 reads YFSETQ. The CDR3 consists of 14 residues. CDR3 protein: CASSLGTQWDIQYF. As DNA, the CDR3 is TGCGCCAGCAGTTTGGGTACCCAGTGGGACATTCAGTACTTC.

The chain carries TRBV5-1 and TRBJ1-2, with D perhaps matching TRBD1 (6 bases). The CDR3 extends over 14 amino acids. Per the germline V gene, CDR1 is SGHRS and CDR2 is YFSETQ. The V gene lost 6 bases and the J gene lost 2 bases, with 14 bases spanning the gap. In DNA, the CDR3 is TGCGCCAGCACCTCGGGGGGCGCGAACTATGGCTACACCTTC. It yields the protein CASTSGGANYGYTF. Filled out from reference TRBV5-1 and TRBJ1-2, the complete variable domain reads KAGVTQTPRYLIKTRGQQVTLSCSPISGHRSVSWYQQTPGQGLQFLFEYFSETQRNKGNFPGRFSGRQFSNSRSEMNVSTLELGDSALYLCASTSGGANYGYTFGSGTRLTVV.

CDR3 region: CASSSGTDSSYEQYF. CDR3 DNA sequence: TGTGCCAGCAGTTCCGGGACCGACAGCTCCTACGAGCAGTACTTC. The rearrangement joins TRBV27 to TRBJ2-7; either TRBD1 or TRBD2 may fit D (5 bases each). The CDR3 is 15 residues long. V was pared by 4 bases and J by 0 bases, with 13 bases between. Germline V lookup: CDR1 MNHEY, CDR2 SMNVEV (reference sequence).

As DNA, the CDR3 is TGTGCCAGCAGTGACGGCCAGCCTCCCTACGAGCAGTACTTC. Residues: CASSDGQPPYEQYF. The chain uses TRBV6-4 and TRBJ2-7; D is ambiguous. V lost 2 bases and J lost 2, with 10 bases in between. The CDR3 runs to 14 residues. The germline V gene encodes CDR1 MRHNA and CDR2 SNTAGT.